This is a list of T cell receptor beta chains from one sample in a study of T cells in Graves' hyperthyroidism and ophthalmopathy. TCRdb redid the calling of the multiplex PCR reads with MiXCR, one entry per CDR3 protein. The sample has approximately 690,000 distinct CDR3 sequences, less than 25% seen once. Material for sequencing was blood. All receptors derive from a man aged 25 to 40 with Graves' ophthalmopathy. CDR3s include the opening cysteine and the closing phenylalanine or tryptophan. A D gene is named only where the DNA matches it firmly.

J gene | V gene | D gene | CDR3 protein
TRBJ2-7 | TRBV28 | . | CASSLPAVPYEQYF
TRBJ2-3 | TRBV24-1 | TRBD2 | CATSDPGLADTQYF
TRBJ2-2 | TRBV24-1 | . | CATSRRTTGELFF
TRBJ2-5 | TRBV24-1 | TRBD1 | CATSPAGTGGQETQYF
TRBJ2-2 | TRBV7-9 | . | CASSSLVGGSNTGELFF
TRBJ1-1 | TRBV2 | . | CSGWGRATEAFF
TRBJ2-1 | TRBV20-1 | . | CSASGRAHYNEQFF
TRBJ2-7 | TRBV12-3/TRBV12-4 | TRBD2 | CASSYVAGGSSYEQYF
TRBJ1-2 | TRBV18 | . | CASSPKANYGYTF
TRBJ2-1 | TRBV11-2 | . | CASSLATEANEQFF
TRBJ2-2 | TRBV4-3 | . | CASSQRGRANTGELFF
TRBJ1-5 | TRBV24-1 | . | CATGDAGGRMGQPQHF
TRBJ2-7 | TRBV5-1 | TRBD1 | CASSGDRVYEQYF
TRBJ2-5 | TRBV7-9 | . | CASSPTGEWVTQYF
TRBJ2-7 | TRBV7-9 | . | CASSARQSYEQYF
TRBJ2-7 | TRBV20-1 | . | CSASGARYEQYF
TRBJ1-4 | TRBV20-1 | TRBD1 | CSAPPDREATNEKLFF
TRBJ2-7 | TRBV15 | TRBD2 | CATSSGLANTYEQYF
TRBJ1-1 | TRBV4-1 | . | CASSHTNGFPEAFF
TRBJ1-2 | TRBV9 | . | CASSDGTVYGYTF
TRBJ2-1 | TRBV20-1 | . | CSANGALTYNEQFF
TRBJ1-2 | TRBV20-1 | . | CSAQTGTDYGYTF
TRBJ1-1 | TRBV20-1 | . | CSAPDGMNTEAFF
TRBJ2-4 | TRBV5-4 | . | CASSFDSFGLPDPKNIQYF
TRBJ1-2 | TRBV6-1 | TRBD1 | CASSSQTGSVGYTF
TRBJ1-6 | TRBV7-2 | TRBD1 | CASSQASGGNSPLHF
TRBJ2-3 | TRBV20-1 | . | CSARLPPITDTQYF
TRBJ1-1 | TRBV28 | . | CASSRARIWTETEAFF
TRBJ2-1 | TRBV9 | TRBD2 | CASSETSGTYNEQFF
TRBJ2-3 | TRBV30 | TRBD2 | CAWSGLAGGNTQYF
TRBJ2-1 | TRBV6-2/TRBV6-3 | . | CASSGVNEQFF
TRBJ2-2 | TRBV6-1 | TRBD2 | CASTVGLAGVKNTGELFF
TRBJ1-2 | TRBV30 | TRBD1 | CAWSRGPPYGYTF
TRBJ2-3 | TRBV20-1 | TRBD2 | CSAPAGGTDTQYF
TRBJ2-1 | TRBV20-1 | TRBD2 | CSAIRREEGQFF
TRBJ1-2 | TRBV24-1 | . | CATSDPNREEGYTF
TRBJ1-1 | TRBV20-1 | . | CSARPRRETEAFF
TRBJ2-1 | TRBV20-1 | . | CSARGAGRRGNEQFF
TRBJ1-6 | TRBV7-2 | . | CASSLVAGNNSPLHF
TRBJ1-6 | TRBV7-2 | . | CASSPEGVGALHF
TRBJ1-5 | TRBV6-1 | . | CASTAEGGSQPQHF
TRBJ2-1 | TRBV20-1 | TRBD1 | CGAGIGRDRHYNEQFF
TRBJ1-3 | TRBV6-1 | . | CASSEATDIGGNTIYF
TRBJ2-3 | TRBV5-1 | . | CASSIRQATSTWDTQYF
TRBJ1-2 | TRBV13 | . | CASSLGQPYGANYGYTF
TRBJ2-2 | TRBV20-1 | . | CSASSQTGELFF
TRBJ2-7 | TRBV15 | . | CATSRVDTYYEQYF
TRBJ2-3 | TRBV29-1 | TRBD1 | CSVRTGKADTQYF
TRBJ2-1 | TRBV6-9 | . | CASSSLPGLSSYNEQFF
TRBJ2-1 | TRBV7-8 | TRBD2 | CASVSGTSGNEQFF
TRBJ2-7 | TRBV7-2 | TRBD1 | CASSSRTGFYEQYF
TRBJ1-1 | TRBV12-5 | TRBD1 | CASGLTSGTGTNPPMNTEAFF
TRBJ2-7 | TRBV5-5 | . | CASSPWGSYEQYF
TRBJ2-1 | TRBV18 | TRBD2 | CASSPVTIAGFYNEQFF